The T cell receptor beta chain described here comes from a study of blood T cell repertoires in COVID-19. As for the study in general: T cells, B-cell-depleted T cells, or PBMCs provided the cDNA or gDNA that served as material.

In the original analysis: Estimates of nucleated cell counts were drawn from the amplification of reference gene primers. Profiling relied on immunoSEQ multiplex PCR, and the TCRdb table lists in-frame clones only, not all of them. V and J calls and clone size are given by that table; D and trimming were obtained from the DNA. The sample lists roughly 320,000 clones; roughly 90% were seen once. Residents of about 25 US areas, aged roughly 18 to 89 years, made up the participants. Someone with COVID-19 had been met by exposed participants within 2 weeks before study entry. Trimming left V 4 bases short and J 2 bases short, with 17 bases between. CDR3 size: 16 residues. The germline CDR1 and CDR2 sequences are MNHEY and SMNVEV (reference sequence).

The sequenced sample consisted of PBMCs or T cells enriched from blood (not recorded which). The V call is TRBV27, the J call TRBJ1-2; D possibly corresponds to TRBD1 (5 bases). The TCR was taken from a woman younger than 45 who had been exposed to COVID-19. CDR3 in amino acids: CASSSGWQGSNYGYTF. Written as DNA, the CDR3 is TGTGCCAGCAGTTCAGGGTGGCAGGGATCAAACTATGGCTACACCTTC.